These T cell receptor beta chains were read from a single sample in a study of T-cell memory formation after mild COVID-19. TCRdb re-derived calls from the 5' RACE reads in MiXCR, one entry per CDR3 protein. The data hold approximately 500,000 distinct CDR3 sequences, with roughly 23% observed a single time. Sequenced: PBMCs or a T cell subset sorted from them (not recorded which). These receptors came from an adult woman who had mild COVID-19 (a few samples of this study predate the infection). Cell type and time point are not known. CDR3s include the opening cysteine and the closing phenylalanine or tryptophan. D genes are given only for firm matches. Some rows mark clone size as missing; the rest say once, few, many or name a class of expanded clone.

j_gene: TRBJ2-5; abundance: few; d_gene: .; v_gene: TRBV15; CDR3nt: TGTGCCACCAGCAGGGACTTTAGGGGTGGAGAGACCCAGTACTTC; CDR3aa: CATSRDFRGGETQYF
j_gene: TRBJ2-7; abundance: few; d_gene: .; v_gene: TRBV7-3; CDR3nt: TGTGCCAGCAGCTCCCGGGCAGGGATCGACGAGCAGTACTTC; CDR3aa: CASSSRAGIDEQYF
j_gene: TRBJ2-5; abundance: .; d_gene: TRBD2; v_gene: TRBV7-3; CDR3nt: TGTGCCAGCAGCTTAGGTAGCGGGAGTGGAGAGACCCAGTGCTTC; CDR3aa: CASSLGSGSGETQCF
j_gene: TRBJ2-7; abundance: .; d_gene: TRBD2; v_gene: TRBV10-2; CDR3nt: TGCGCCAGCAGTGAGAAAGGGAGGGGTCAGTACTTC; CDR3aa: CASSEKGRGQYF
j_gene: TRBJ1-3; abundance: .; d_gene: .; v_gene: TRBV15; CDR3nt: TGTGCCACCAGCAGAGATTCAGGATTTGGAAACACCATATATTTT; CDR3aa: CATSRDSGFGNTIYF
j_gene: TRBJ2-5; abundance: few; d_gene: TRBD2; v_gene: TRBV11-2; CDR3nt: TGTGCCAGCAGCCCCGGGACTAGCGGGAGAGAGACCCAGTACTTC; CDR3aa: CASSPGTSGRETQYF
j_gene: TRBJ1-2; abundance: few; d_gene: .; v_gene: TRBV29-1; CDR3nt: TGCAGCGATCTAGGGACAACTAACTATGGCTACACCTTC; CDR3aa: CSDLGTTNYGYTF
j_gene: TRBJ2-3; abundance: few; d_gene: .; v_gene: TRBV27; CDR3nt: TGTGCCAGCAGTTTAGGGTGGGGGAAGGATACGCAGTATTTT; CDR3aa: CASSLGWGKDTQYF
j_gene: TRBJ2-7; abundance: .; d_gene: TRBD1; v_gene: TRBV9; CDR3nt: TGTGCCAGCAGCGGCTCGGCGGGGACAGGCTACGAGCAGTACTTC; CDR3aa: CASSGSAGTGYEQYF
j_gene: TRBJ1-1; abundance: .; d_gene: .; v_gene: TRBV9; CDR3nt: TGTGCCAGCAGCGCCCGAGGACCCAACACTGAAGCTTTCTTT; CDR3aa: CASSARGPNTEAFF
j_gene: TRBJ1-6; abundance: few; d_gene: TRBD1; v_gene: TRBV5-4; CDR3nt: TGTGCCAGCAGCCCAGGGACAGGGGTCGGTTCACCCCTCCACTTT; CDR3aa: CASSPGTGVGSPLHF
j_gene: TRBJ2-7; abundance: few; d_gene: .; v_gene: TRBV12-3/TRBV12-4; CDR3nt: TGTGCCAGCAGTTTGTGGATCTGGGACGAGCAGTACTTC; CDR3aa: CASSLWIWDEQYF
j_gene: TRBJ1-1; abundance: .; d_gene: .; v_gene: TRBV30; CDR3nt: TGTGCCTGGAGTCTCCGGACGGCCATGAACACTGAAGCTTTCTTT; CDR3aa: CAWSLRTAMNTEAFF
j_gene: TRBJ2-2; abundance: .; d_gene: .; v_gene: TRBV6-5; CDR3nt: TGTGCCAGCAGTTACCCGGCTCTCCCTGGCACCGGGGAGCTGTTTTTT; CDR3aa: CASSYPALPGTGELFF
j_gene: TRBJ2-1; abundance: few; d_gene: TRBD1; v_gene: TRBV5-1; CDR3nt: TGCGCCAGCAGCTTGGAGACAGGGGCTATTGGGGACTACAATGAGCAGTTCTTC; CDR3aa: CASSLETGAIGDYNEQFF